Following are 16 T cell receptor beta chains from one sample sequenced in a study of Graves' ophthalmopathy and Graves' hyperthyroidism. Investigators amplified TCR beta CDR3 regions from RNA transcripts. HTBI primers primed a first-round RT-PCR, and a second-round multiplex PCR followed. TCRdb re-derived calls from the multiplex PCR reads in MiXCR, one entry per CDR3 protein. The table lists hundreds of thousands of distinct CDR3 sequences, about 20% of them singletons. Sequenced input: peripheral blood. Receptor source: a woman between 18 and 29 years old with stable Graves' hyperthyroidism. Some clones in this sample may be carry-over from other donors' samples.

This clonotype showed up many times. The V gene is TRBV27, the J gene TRBJ2-7; TRBD2 matches at 7 bases. Germline CDR1 reads MNHEY; CDR2 reads SMNVEV (reference sequence). The J segment lost 6 bases and the V segment lost 2 bases, leaving 4 bases of the junction unmatched. The CDR3 totals 13 residues. The CDR3, as DNA: TGTGCCAGCAGTTTAGGGGGGGATCTCGAGCAGTACTTC. Protein: CASSLGGDLEQYF.

This clonotype was seen a handful of times. This chain links TRBV27 with TRBJ1-1; D not resolved. V was pared by 2 bases and J by 5 bases, with 12 bases between. Germline V gene sequence: CDR1 MNHEY, CDR2 SMNVEV (reference sequence). The CDR3 is 14 amino acids. For the CDR3, the DNA is TGTGCCAGCAGTTTAGCGGTGGGGAGTACTGAAGCTTTCTTT. Encoded protein: CASSLAVGSTEAFF.

The table lists this clonotype with many counts. The rearrangement links TRBV28 to TRBJ2-7; no reliable D call. Germline loops: CDR1 MDHEN, CDR2 SYDVKM. V lost 2 bases and J lost 2, with 19 bases in between. The CDR3 loop spans 17 amino acids. CDR3 sequence: CASSLLLETRQTYEQYF. The DNA of the CDR3 is TGTGCCAGCAGTTTACTGTTAGAGACCAGGCAGACCTACGAGCAGTACTTC.

J is TRBJ2-2 and V is TRBV19, with 7 bases identical to TRBD1. V lost 4 bases, J lost 6 bases, and 11 bases stayed unmatched. CDR3 length equals 16 residues. Germline CDR1 reads LNHDA; CDR2 reads SQIVND (reference sequence). This chain's CDR3 is CASSTSRTGYSGELFF. The CDR3 coding sequence is TGTGCCAGTAGTACCTCGAGGACAGGTTATTCCGGGGAGCTGTTTTTT.

This clonotype showed up just once. The CDR3 end shows no conserved phenylalanine or tryptophan, and so a read error is likely. V is TRBV12-3 or TRBV12-4 and J is TRBJ2-5; TRBD1 or TRBD2 may be the D gene (5 bases each). V was pared by 3 bases and J by 9 bases, with 20 bases between. There are 15 residues in the CDR3. The CDR3 spells CASSFLGQAGESQYY. CDR3 nucleotide sequence: TGTGCCAGCAGTTTTTTGGGGCAGGCTGGGGAGTCCCAGTACTAC.

CDR3 in amino acids: CASRVGFDTGELFF. As DNA, the CDR3 is TGCGCCAGCAGGGTCGGATTTGACACCGGGGAGCTGTTTTTT. V is TRBV4-1 and J is TRBJ2-2; D remains unclear. Trimming took off 6 bases at V and 3 bases at J, with 11 bases between the two ends. The germline V gene has CDR1 MGHRA and CDR2 YSYEKL. This CDR3 is 14 amino acids long.

The chain recombines TRBV6-1 with TRBJ2-5; TRBD2 matches at 11 bases. Germline CDR1 is MNHNS and CDR2 is SASEGT. V lost 0 bases, J lost 5 bases, and 5 bases stayed unmatched. The CDR3 loop spans 16 amino acids. This CDR3 is CASSEALAGGHETQYF. Written as DNA, the CDR3 is TGTGCCAGCAGTGAAGCGCTAGCGGGAGGACATGAGACCCAGTACTTC.

This clonotype occurred many times. Compared with germline, one end of the junction differs, possibly owing to a read error. The rearrangement links TRBV20-1 to TRBJ1-5; possibly TRBD1 for D (6 bases). The germline V gene has CDR1 DFQATT and CDR2 SNEGSKA (reference sequence). The CDR3 extends over 13 amino acids. The CDR3 DNA reads as TGCGGTGCTAGGGAAGGGGGTGTTCAGCCCCAGCATTTT. Its protein is CGAREGGVQPQHF.

This clonotype was detected only a few times. The chain uses TRBV5-1 and TRBJ2-5; the match to TRBD1 covers 8 bases. The J segment lost 4 bases and the V segment lost 0 bases, leaving 8 bases of the junction unmatched. The CDR3 length is 16 residues. Germline lookup yields CDR1 SGHRS and CDR2 YFSETQ. The chain's CDR3 is CASSLAPGGVRETQYF. CDR3 DNA: TGCGCCAGCAGCTTGGCCCCAGGGGGCGTGAGAGAGACCCAGTACTTC.

The CDR3 loop reads CASSTQDRGARETQYF. The CDR3, as DNA: TGTGCCAGCAGTACCCAAGACAGGGGGGCCCGAGAGACCCAGTACTTC. J is TRBJ2-5 and V is TRBV6-2 or TRBV6-3; 9 bases are shared with TRBD1. Germline CDR1 and CDR2: MNHEY and SVGEGT. The junction had 11 bases not matched to a gene; V was cut back by 5 bases and J by 4 bases. CDR3 length: 16 amino acids.

The chain couples TRBV6-1 to TRBJ1-5; no definite D call. The CDR3 is 17 residues long. V shed 2 bases and J shed 0 bases, with 14 bases lying between them. CDR1 and CDR2 from the germline V gene are MNHNS and SASEGT. The CDR3 is CASSERGNTYSNQPQHF. The CDR3 coding sequence is TGTGCCAGCAGTGAACGAGGGAACACCTATAGCAATCAGCCCCAGCATTTT.

This clonotype was seen repeatedly, ten times or more. V and J are TRBV2 and TRBJ2-4; weak D call: TRBD1 (6 bases). This CDR3 has 15 residues. Germline V CDR1 and CDR2: SNHLY, FYNNEI. Between the trimmed V and J ends, which lost 6 bases and 1 base, there was a span of 13 bases. This CDR3 reads CASRVGGLAKNIQYF. The CDR3 DNA reads as TGTGCCAGCAGAGTAGGGGGTTTGGCCAAAAACATTCAGTACTTC.

The chain joins TRBV6-1 to TRBJ1-1; D is perhaps TRBD1 (6 bases). This CDR3 is built from 14 residues. V was cut by 6 bases and J by 4 bases, with 15 bases left in between. Germline V gene data show CDR1 as MNHNS and CDR2 as SASEGT. The CDR3 sequence: CASRLQGFSTEAFF. CDR3 bases: TGTGCCAGCAGACTACAGGGTTTTAGCACTGAAGCTTTCTTT.

There are many counts of this clonotype. This sequence joins TRBV20-1 and TRBJ2-7; TRBD2 is a possible D gene (6 bases). The length of the CDR3 is 14 residues. Germline V gene lookup returns CDR1 DFQATT and CDR2 SNEGSKA (reference sequence). V shed 0 bases and J shed 0 bases, with 9 bases lying between them. CDR3 nucleotides: TGCAGTGCTAGAGACGGGAGTTTCTCCTACGAGCAGTACTTC. Its protein product is CSARDGSFSYEQYF.

This clonotype was detected ten times or more. The V call is TRBV13, the J call TRBJ2-7, with 7 positions matching TRBD1. J gave up 3 bases and V 0 bases, and 2 bases lay outside the gene matches. Germline CDR1 is PRHDT and CDR2 is FYEKMQ (reference sequence). The CDR3 is made up of 14 amino acids. The CDR3 DNA reads as TGTGCCAGCAGCTTAGGTGGGACAGACTACGAGCAGTACTTC. Translated: CASSLGGTDYEQYF.

This rearrangement joins TRBV12-3 or TRBV12-4 to TRBJ1-3; the D is unclear. Trimming stripped 3 bases from V and 0 bases from J, with 9 bases between. This CDR3 has 15 amino acids. This CDR3 is CASSFRRNSGNTIYF. The CDR3 DNA sequence: TGTGCCAGCAGTTTTAGGCGGAACTCTGGAAACACCATATATTTT.